The clone carrying this T cell receptor beta chain has at least ten counts. The antigen remains undetermined. Between the trimmed V and J ends, which lost 4 bases and 1 base, there was a span of 9 bases. Looked up from germline, CDR1 is SGHRS and CDR2 is YFSETQ. CDR3 size: 14 residues. From the 5' RACE reads, TCRdb called clonotypes with MiXCR, one entry per CDR3 protein. The sample holds around 180,000 distinct CDR3 sequences, over 10% seen once. The data are from a study of CD8 T cells in ankylosing spondylitis. Whole-study findings and limits: Reported data indicate significant enrichment of disease-linked clones within matched ankylosing spondylitis synovial fluid.

The J gene is TRBJ2-1, the V gene TRBV5-1, with D hard to call. This TCR came from a female donor with ankylosing spondylitis or in good health (not recorded which). The sequencing input was blood, either unsorted or a sorted T cell fraction (not recorded which). The CDR3 here is CASSEKSSYNEQFF. The CDR3 DNA sequence: TGCGCCAGCAGCGAAAAAAGTTCCTACAATGAGCAGTTCTTC.